This T cell receptor (beta chain) was recovered during a study of T cells in localized non-small cell lung cancer. Points from the study as a whole: Density of T cells in blood, when higher, went with longer overall survival. Measurement of T cell clonality placed uninvolved adjacent lung highest, above the level in tumor.

CDR1 is SGHNT, CDR2 YYREEE, per germline (reference sequence). The CDR3 loop spans 16 amino acids. Trimming took 2 bases from V and 4 from J, leaving 15 bases between them. The table lists this clone with a count of one. The antigen is undetermined. Sequencing used immunoSEQ multiplex PCR; TCRdb keeps in-frame clones, though not all of them. Among some 21,000 clones listed, roughly 90% were seen once. The receptor comes from a male donor at least 60 years old with stage II lung adenocarcinoma. The chain is built from TRBV5-4 and TRBJ2-2; a weak D match, TRBD2 (6 bases). The sample here was peripheral blood mononuclear cells, taken before any cancer treatment. This CDR3 is CASSLGGKTGTGELFF. CDR3 coding DNA: TGTGCCAGCAGCTTAGGCGGGAAAACGGGCACCGGGGAGCTGTTTTTT.